These 14 T cell receptor beta chains were all obtained from the same sample, sequenced in a study of CD8 T cell repertoires and HIV-1 epitope variants. The protocol was immunoSEQ multiplex PCR, while the TCRdb copy is restricted to in-frame clones and leaves out a portion. The sample has approximately 90,000 clones; more than 65% are singletons. The material sequenced was uncultured baseline CD8+ T cells from peripheral blood mononuclear cells (PBMCs). These receptors were obtained from a male donor with HIV.

The chain recombines TRBV28 with TRBJ1-2; 9 bases map to TRBD1. J was trimmed by 4 bases and V by 6 bases; bases with no gene match: 15. Germline CDR1 reads MDHEN; CDR2 reads SYDVKM. The CDR3 spans 17 residues. Here the CDR3 DNA reads TGTGCCAGCAGCTACCTAAGACAGGGGGGGAAGGGCTATGGCTACACCTTC. It codes for CASSYLRQGGKGYGYTF.

The table lists this clone with a count of one. This sequence joins TRBV19 and TRBJ1-6; possible D gene TRBD1, 6 bases. The CDR3 is 13 amino acids. Trimming pared 4 bases from V and 8 bases from J, leaving 9 bases between. The germline CDR1 and CDR2 sequences are LNHDA and SQIVND (reference sequence). CDR3 coding DNA: TGTGCCAGTAGTACAGGGGTGGATTCACCCCTCCACTTT. Translating it yields CASSTGVDSPLHF.

The chain carries TRBV5-6 and TRBJ2-5, with D unresolved. Trimming removed 0 bases at V and 5 bases at J, with 8 bases between. Germline CDR1 reads SGHDT; CDR2 reads YYEEEE. This CDR3 contains 13 residues. CDR3 sequence reads: CASSLGHWETQYF. The CDR3, as DNA: TGTGCCAGCAGCTTGGGCCACTGGGAGACCCAGTACTTC.

The chain uses TRBV5-6 and TRBJ2-5, with 8 bases aligning to TRBD1. The end of the DNA fits TRBJ2-7 better, so the J call may be wrong. CDR1 SGHDT and CDR2 YYEEEE come from the germline V gene. CDR3 length: 16 residues. The CDR3: CASSWQSTRGLYEQYF. The CDR3, as DNA: TGTGCCAGCAGCTGGCAGTCGACCAGGGGGCTATACGAGCAGTACTTC.

The gene calls are TRBV27 and TRBJ2-5; perhaps D is TRBD1 or TRBD2 (6 bases each). Trimming left V 0 bases short and J 4 bases short, with 12 bases between. The CDR3 has 15 residues. Germline CDR1 MNHEY, CDR2 SMNVEV (reference sequence). The CDR3 coding sequence is TGTGCCAGCAGTTTATCGGTGGGGGGCAGAGAGACCCAGTACTTC. Protein sequence: CASSLSVGGRETQYF.

For the CDR3, the DNA is TGTGCCAGCAGCTTAGGGCCGGGGGCAGACTACGAGCAGTACTTC. This encodes CASSLGPGADYEQYF. The chain recombines TRBV13 with TRBJ2-7; TRBD1 or TRBD2 may be the D gene (6 bases each). Per germline, CDR1 PRHDT and CDR2 FYEKMQ (reference sequence). Trimming pared 0 bases from V and 3 bases from J, leaving 12 bases between. The CDR3 length is 15 residues.

The rearrangement uses TRBV28 and TRBJ1-1, with D uncertain. Germline V gene lookup returns CDR1 MDHEN and CDR2 SYDVKM. The V gene lost 5 bases and the J gene lost 1 base, with 8 bases spanning the gap. The CDR3 sequence is 13 residues long. The CDR3 is CASSPRRNTEAFF. DNA of the CDR3: TGTGCCAGCAGTCCCCGTCGGAACACTGAAGCTTTCTTT.

The rearrangement joins TRBV30 to TRBJ1-3; D is undetermined. Germline V gene data show CDR1 as GTSNPN and CDR2 as SVGIG (reference sequence). V gave up 0 bases and J gave up 4 bases, with 13 bases separating them. There are 15 residues in the CDR3. The CDR3 coding sequence is TGTGCCTGGAGTGTAGGCGTACTCTGGGGAAACACCATATATTTT. Translation gives CAWSVGVLWGNTIYF.

This clone came up once. Given the absence of the conserved phenylalanine or tryptophan at the CDR3 end, a read error is likely. It is unclear where the CDR3 begins or ends on the DNA, so no DNA is shown, and the CDR3 is as TCRdb lists it. The V call is TRBV2, the J call TRBJ2-7; the D call TRBD1 from the table was never checked on the DNA. The CDR3 spans 12 amino acids, including both terminal residues. Germline V lookup: CDR1 SNHLY, CDR2 FYNNEI. This chain's CDR3 is CASSVSDRVNLL.

The chain has TRBV10-3 and TRBJ2-5, with 12 bases matching TRBD1. The CDR3 runs 15 residues. The V gene end was trimmed by 11 bases and the J gene end by 5 bases; junction bases not matched to a gene: 12. Germline V gene sequence: CDR1 ENHRY, CDR2 SYGVKD. This CDR3 is CAANPGTGGYETQYF. The CDR3 nucleotides read TGTGCCGCCAATCCCGGGACAGGGGGCTACGAGACCCAGTACTTC.

This clone was seen only once. This sequence joins TRBV9 and TRBJ2-3; TRBD2 aligns across 11 bases. The CDR3 sequence is 16 residues long. Germline CDR1 and CDR2: SGDLS and YYNGEE. With 3 bases clipped from V and 6 bases from J, the junction kept 9 bases outside the gene matches. CDR3 bases: TGTGCCAGCAGCGCCCTCACTAGCGGGGGTTGGGATACGCAGTATTTT. Amino acids: CASSALTSGGWDTQYF.

This clone was detected many times. This sequence joins TRBV30 and TRBJ1-6; 8 bases are a match to TRBD1. Germline-derived CDR1 and CDR2 are GTSNPN and SVGIG (reference sequence). This CDR3 has 14 amino acids. Trimming took 1 base from V and 5 from J; bases not matched to a gene: 1. Here the CDR3 DNA reads TGTGCCTGGAGTGCGGGACAGGATAATTCACCCCTCCACTTT. Encoded protein: CAWSAGQDNSPLHF.

V and J are TRBV7-9 and TRBJ1-6; no definite D call. Trimming cost V 4 bases and J 10 bases, with 14 bases left between them. Germline assignment: CDR1 SEHNR and CDR2 FQNEAQ (reference sequence). The CDR3 length is 14 residues. This CDR3 is CASSSPPGLSPLHF. The CDR3 DNA reads TGTGCCAGCAGCTCTCCTCCGGGATTGTCACCCCTCCACTTT.

The chain is built from TRBV27 and TRBJ2-5; D may correspond to TRBD1 or TRBD2 (5 bases each). The CDR3 is 15 residues long. Germline lookup yields CDR1 MNHEY and CDR2 SMNVEV (reference sequence). V lost 6 bases and J lost 1, with 15 bases in between. CDR3 residues: CASSGAAALQETQYF. CDR3 coding DNA: TGTGCCAGCAGCGGGGCCGCCGCGCTCCAAGAGACCCAGTACTTC.